Each of the 14 T cell receptor beta chains below was sequenced from the same sample in a study of OX40 agonist ivuxolimab in advanced cancers. Generated by immunoSEQ multiplex PCR, the TCRdb table keeps only in-frame clones and is missing some. The profile shows some 85,000 clones, 75% to 95% of them singletons. Sample: CD4+ or CD8+ T cells sorted from blood, taken in a trial of the OX40 agonist ivuxolimab. These receptors were collected from an adult with an advanced solid tumor such as melanoma, head and neck, liver or kidney cancer.

This chain links TRBV28 with TRBJ2-7; the D call may be TRBD1 or TRBD2 (5 bases each). Germline CDR1 reads MDHEN; CDR2 reads SYDVKM. Trimming shortened V by 2 bases and J by 5 bases, and 16 bases separated the two germline ends. The CDR3 has 15 amino acids. For the CDR3, the DNA is TGTGCCAGCAGTTTACGGGGCGGAGTGAGAAACGAGCAGTACTTC. It codes for CASSLRGGVRNEQYF.

The chain uses TRBV5-1 and TRBJ2-6; D possibly corresponds to TRBD1 (5 bases). This CDR3 spans 18 amino acids. Per the germline V gene, CDR1 is SGHRS and CDR2 is YFSETQ. The germline V and J ends were trimmed by 2 bases and 4 bases, with 19 bases remaining between them. The CDR3 DNA is TGCGCCAGCAGCTTCAGGGTTTCTACCGCTACCGGGGCCAACGTCCTGACTTTC. Encoded protein: CASSFRVSTATGANVLTF.

The V gene is TRBV7-2, the J gene TRBJ2-1; no firm D call. CDR1 and CDR2 (germline): SGHTA, FQGNSA. The ends were cut back, 0 bases at V and 0 bases at J, with 6 bases in the middle. The CDR3 contains 15 residues. The CDR3 DNA sequence: TGTGCCAGCAGCTTAGCGTGGAGCTCCTACAATGAGCAGTTCTTC. This encodes CASSLAWSSYNEQFF.

The rearrangement joins TRBV5-1 to TRBJ1-3, with no clear D. The germline V and J ends were trimmed by 3 bases and 4 bases, with 14 bases remaining between them. This CDR3 is 15 amino acids long. Germline-derived CDR1 and CDR2 are SGHRS and YFSETQ. This chain's CDR3 is CASSSGRQRGNTIYF. The DNA for the CDR3 is TGCGCCAGCAGCTCCGGGCGCCAACGAGGAAACACCATATATTTT.

A single count supports this clone. The J gene is TRBJ1-1, the V gene TRBV28; TRBD1 matches 9 bases. CDR3 length equals 15 residues. With 4 bases clipped from V and 3 bases from J, the junction kept 6 bases outside the gene matches. Germline lookup yields CDR1 MDHEN and CDR2 SYDVKM. The CDR3 nucleotides read TGTGCCAGCAGTTGGGACCGGGACAGGGACACTGAAGCTTTCTTT. Translation: CASSWDRDRDTEAFF. Filled out from reference TRBV28 and TRBJ1-1, the complete variable domain reads DVKVTQSSRYLVKRTGEKVFLECVQDMDHENMFWYRQDPGLGLRLIYFSYDVKMKEKGDIPEGYSVSREKKERFSLILESASTNQTSMYLCASSWDRDRDTEAFFGQGTRLTVV.

The J gene is TRBJ1-5, the V gene TRBV6-1; TRBD1 matches at 7 bases. Trimming cost V 7 bases and J 6 bases; bases outside gene matches: 6. Germline V gene sequence: CDR1 MNHNS, CDR2 SASEGT. The CDR3 length is 13 residues. CDR3: CASTTGAGQPQHF. In DNA, the CDR3 is TGTGCCAGCACCACAGGGGCGGGTCAGCCCCAGCATTTT.

The genes are TRBV19 and TRBJ1-4; D unclear. Trimming took 7 bases from V and 7 from J, leaving 19 bases between them. Germline V gives CDR1 LNHDA, CDR2 SQIVND (reference sequence). CDR3 length: 15 residues. CDR3 bases: TGTGCCAGTAAGCCTAGGACGGCGTTGGGTGAAAAACTGTTTTTT. Its protein is CASKPRTALGEKLFF.

The gene calls are TRBV28 and TRBJ2-6, with D perhaps assigned TRBD1 or TRBD2 (6 bases each). The CDR3 has 17 residues. The V end lost 8 bases, the J end lost 1 base, and 18 bases lay between the germline ends. Germline V gene sequence: CDR1 MDHEN, CDR2 SYDVKM. CDR3 residues: CASCGGQTKSGANVLTF. CDR3 bases: TGTGCCAGCTGTGGGGGGCAGACCAAGTCTGGGGCCAACGTCCTGACTTTC. Full variable domain (missing parts from reference TRBV28 and TRBJ2-6): DVKVTQSSRYLVKRTGEKVFLECVQDMDHENMFWYRQDPGLGLRLIYFSYDVKMKEKGDIPEGYSVSREKKERFSLILESASTNQTSMYLCASCGGQTKSGANVLTFGAGSRLTVL.

The chain employs TRBV9 and TRBJ2-7; maybe TRBD1 (6 bases). The V gene's germline CDR1 is SGDLS and CDR2 YYNGEE. The CDR3 runs to 15 residues. V was clipped by 2 bases and J by 6 bases, with 18 bases between them. CDR3 in DNA: TGTGCCAGCAGCGTTGCACCCTCCCTGGGGGCCGAGCAGTACTTC. Its translation: CASSVAPSLGAEQYF.

Only one count was recorded for this clone. The chain joins TRBV5-4 to TRBJ1-4; 7 bases align to TRBD1. The CDR3 has 14 residues. Looked up from germline, CDR1 is SGHNT and CDR2 is YYREEE (reference sequence). The V segment lost 2 bases and the J segment 2 bases; nucleotides outside the gene matches: 0. DNA of the CDR3: TGTGCCAGCAGCTTACAGGGGACTAATGAAAAACTGTTTTTT. The encoded protein is CASSLQGTNEKLFF. Combining the CDR3 with reference TRBV5-4 and TRBJ1-4 gives the whole variable domain ETGVTQSPTHLIKTRGQQVTLRCSSQSGHNTVSWYQQALGQGPQFIFQYYREEENGRGNFPPRFSGLQFPNYSSELNVNALELDDSALYLCASSLQGTNEKLFFGSGTQLSVL.

The CDR3 reads CASSGGTMGSYEQYF. CDR3 in DNA: TGTGCCAGCAGTGGGGGGACGATGGGCTCCTACGAGCAGTACTTC. The rearrangement uses TRBV25-1 and TRBJ2-7, with D perhaps matching TRBD1 or TRBD2 (5 bases each). V dropped 4 bases and J dropped 0 bases, with 13 bases sitting between them. Germline loops: CDR1 MGHDK, CDR2 SYGVNS. The CDR3 length is 15 residues.

This clone was counted once. The chain uses TRBV19 and TRBJ1-3; no clear D. CDR1 is LNHDA and CDR2 is SQIVND in the germline V gene (reference sequence). Trimming cost V 4 bases and J 1 base, with 8 bases left between them. The CDR3 length is 14 residues. The CDR3 coding sequence is TGTGCCAGTAGTAATACAGCTTCTGGAAACACCATATATTTT. It specifies CASSNTASGNTIYF.

The rearrangement links TRBV7-9 to TRBJ2-7; no clear D gene. The CDR3 spans 12 residues. Trimming left V 2 bases short and J 6 bases short, with 8 bases between. Germline values: CDR1 SEHNR, CDR2 FQNEAQ (reference sequence). This CDR3 is CASSLSGSEQYF. In DNA, the CDR3 is TGTGCCAGCAGCTTATCCGGCTCCGAGCAGTACTTC. Complete variable domain (other parts from reference TRBV7-9 and TRBJ2-7): DTGVSQNPRHKITKRGQNVTFRCDPISEHNRLYWYRQTLGQGPEFLTYFQNEAQLEKSRLLSDRFSAERPKGSFSTLEIQRTEQGDSAMYLCASSLSGSEQYFGPGTRLTVT.

This chain connects TRBV28 to TRBJ1-2; perhaps TRBD1 as D (5 bases). In germline, CDR1 is MDHEN, CDR2 SYDVKM. The V gene lost 3 bases and the J gene lost 7 bases, with 12 bases spanning the gap. The CDR3 loop spans 13 amino acids. In nucleotides, the CDR3 is TGTGCCAGCAGTTTCGGGGGGTCGGGTGGCTACACCTTC. Translation gives CASSFGGSGGYTF.